This T cell receptor beta chain came from a study of shared T cell receptors in the human thymus. Method: immunoSEQ multiplex PCR; TCRdb's copy keeps in-frame clones and lacks some. The data show about 610,000 clones, roughly 90% seen once. These same records also appear under a second study, on human thymus T cells. This second report adds: Thymus tissue for the work was resected from patients undergoing corrective heart surgery.

The sequencing sample was made of thymocytes. This receptor was taken from a boy less than two years old with a congenital heart defect.

Written as DNA, the CDR3 is TGTGCCAGCAGTCCGCTAGCGGGAGTTTTCCCCTACGAGCAGTACTTC. Residues: CASSPLAGVFPYEQYF. The J gene is TRBJ2-7, the V gene TRBV27, with 10 bases fitting TRBD2. CDR1 and CDR2 (germline): MNHEY, SMNVEV (reference sequence). V shed 5 bases and J 2 bases; nucleotides not matched to a gene: 9. The CDR3 sequence is 16 residues long.